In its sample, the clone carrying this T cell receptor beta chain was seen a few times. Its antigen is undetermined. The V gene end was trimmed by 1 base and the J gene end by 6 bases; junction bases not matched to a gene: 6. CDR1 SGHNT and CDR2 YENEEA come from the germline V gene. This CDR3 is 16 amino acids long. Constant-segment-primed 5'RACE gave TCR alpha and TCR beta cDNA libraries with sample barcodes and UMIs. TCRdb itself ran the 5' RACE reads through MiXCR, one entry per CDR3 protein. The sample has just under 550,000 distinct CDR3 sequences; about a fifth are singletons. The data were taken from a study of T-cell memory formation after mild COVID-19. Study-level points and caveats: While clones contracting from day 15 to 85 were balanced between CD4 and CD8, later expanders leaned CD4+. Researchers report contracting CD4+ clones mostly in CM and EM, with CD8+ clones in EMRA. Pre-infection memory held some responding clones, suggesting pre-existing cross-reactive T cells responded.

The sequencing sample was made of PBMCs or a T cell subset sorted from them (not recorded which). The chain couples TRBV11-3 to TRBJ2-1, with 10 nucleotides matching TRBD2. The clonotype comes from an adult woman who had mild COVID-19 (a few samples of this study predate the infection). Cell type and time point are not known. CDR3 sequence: CASSLGLAGESNEQFF. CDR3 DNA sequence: TGTGCCAGCAGCTTAGGGCTAGCGGGAGAAAGCAATGAGCAGTTCTTC.